These 17 T cell receptor beta chains came from one sample sequenced in a study of beta chain features in type 1 diabetes. What was sequenced were expressed TCRB transcripts, since all of the isolated RNA had been reverse transcribed. Clones were sequenced by immunoSEQ multiplex PCR, and TCRdb holds only the in-frame ones, with some missing. The sample has fewer than 250,000 clones, roughly 15% seen once; the top ten hold about 0.027%. Sequencing was carried out using naive CD4+ T cells from blood. Every receptor here comes from a woman in her thirties or forties in good health.

This clone was seen ten or more times. This sequence joins TRBV4-3 and TRBJ2-7, with 7 bases matching TRBD1. Trimming took 1 base from V and 0 from J; bases not matched to a gene: 9. Germline CDR1 LGHNA, CDR2 YSLEER. The CDR3 covers 17 residues. The CDR3 DNA reads as TGCGCCAGCAGCCAAGCGTCGGGACAGCGGAGCTCCTACGAGCAGTACTTC. Protein: CASSQASGQRSSYEQYF.

The chain carries TRBV5-4 and TRBJ1-5; TRBD1 matches 7 bases. J lost 2 bases, V lost 2 bases, and 7 bases had no gene match. The V gene's germline CDR1 is SGHNT and CDR2 YYREEE (reference sequence). This CDR3 has 16 residues. DNA of the CDR3: TGTGCCAGCAGCTTTACCACCGGGACAGGCAATCAGCCCCAGCATTTT. This gives the protein CASSFTTGTGNQPQHF.

This sequence joins TRBV6-5 and TRBJ1-6; D uncertain. V was clipped by 6 bases and J by 15 bases, with 18 bases between them. The CDR3 is 13 amino acids. In germline, CDR1 is MNHEY, CDR2 SVGAGI. The CDR3, as DNA: TGTGCCAGCAGCCCCAGGACCGGGAGACTCCTCCACTTT. Translating it yields CASSPRTGRLLHF.

The chain has TRBV4-3 and TRBJ2-2; D is ambiguous. Germline V gene sequence: CDR1 LGHNA, CDR2 YSLEER. This CDR3 is built from 14 residues. Trimming removed 2 bases from V and 4 bases from J, with 8 bases in between. The CDR3 spells CASSQFQVTGELFF. The DNA of the CDR3 is TGCGCCAGCAGCCAATTTCAGGTCACCGGGGAGCTGTTTTTT.

The rearrangement links TRBV18 to TRBJ1-6; 7 bases are a match to TRBD1. The V and J ends lost 3 bases and 5 bases, in that order; junction bases with no gene match: 4. The CDR3 sequence is 15 residues long. Germline lookup yields CDR1 KGHSH and CDR2 LQKENI. CDR3 DNA sequence: TGTGCCAGCTCACCGTTACAGGGGAATAATTCACCCCTCCACTTT. Translation: CASSPLQGNNSPLHF.

The chain recombines TRBV7-2 with TRBJ2-7, with 10 bases identical to TRBD2. Looked up from germline, CDR1 is SGHTA and CDR2 is FQGNSA. J gave up 2 bases and V 3 bases, and 4 bases lay outside the gene matches. The CDR3 is made up of 15 amino acids. The CDR3 sequence is CASSFLAGATYEQYF. The CDR3 coding sequence is TGTGCCAGCAGCTTTCTAGCGGGGGCCACCTACGAGCAGTACTTC.

The CDR3 bases are TGTGCCAGCAGCGTAGCTTCGGCAGGGGGGAAAAATTCACCCCTCCACTTT. Protein sequence: CASSVASAGGKNSPLHF. The chain couples TRBV9 to TRBJ1-6, with TRBD1 identical over 7 bases. V lost 0 bases and J lost 7; bases outside the gene matches: 10. The length of the CDR3 is 17 residues. CDR1 and CDR2 from the germline V gene are SGDLS and YYNGEE.

In DNA form, the CDR3 reads TGCGCCAGCAGGGACATGAACACTGAAGCTTTCTTT. It is translated as CASRDMNTEAFF. The chain joins TRBV10-2 to TRBJ1-1, with D perhaps matching TRBD1 (5 bases). This CDR3 contains 12 residues. The V gene lost 6 bases and the J gene lost 0 bases, with 5 bases spanning the gap. CDR1 and CDR2 (germline): WSHSY, SAAADI.

This chain joins TRBV7-9 and TRBJ1-1; 9 nucleotides line up with TRBD1. The V and J ends lost 5 bases and 7 bases, in that order; junction bases with no gene match: 14. The CDR3 loop spans 16 amino acids. The germline V gene encodes CDR1 SEHNR and CDR2 FQNEAQ (reference sequence). The CDR3 coding sequence is TGTGCCAGCAGCGAAACAGGGGGCGTAATGACGGTTGAAGCTTTCTTT. Translating gives CASSETGGVMTVEAFF.

This clone appeared a few times. V and J are TRBV2 and TRBJ2-2; 8 bases are shared with TRBD1. Unmatched junction bases numbered 12, after V lost 10 bases and J lost 2 bases. Germline CDR1 is SNHLY and CDR2 is FYNNEI. This CDR3 region has 16 residues. The CDR3 DNA follows: TGTGCCACCAAACCCCCGGGACAGGATAACACCGGGGAGCTGTTTTTT. It is translated as CATKPPGQDNTGELFF.

This clone was found a few times. This same CDR3 is encoded by further DNA sequences in the sample. The V call is TRBV2, the J call TRBJ2-7; 8 nucleotides align to TRBD1. The CDR3 is 14 amino acids. V shed 6 bases, J shed 2 bases, and the junction held 6 bases outside the gene matches. Germline-derived CDR1 and CDR2 are SNHLY and FYNNEI. In DNA form, the CDR3 reads TGTGCCAGCAGCGACGACAGGGGAACCTACGAGCAGTACTTC. Amino acid sequence: CASSDDRGTYEQYF. Together with reference TRBV2 and TRBJ2-7, the CDR3 gives the full variable domain: EPEVTQTPSHQVTQMGQEVILRCVPISNHLYFYWYRQILGQKVEFLVSFYNNEISEKSEIFDDQFSVERPDGSNFTLKIRSTKLEDSAMYFCASSDDRGTYEQYFGPGTRLTVT.

This clone was picked up many times. The CDR3 nucleotides read TGTGCCAGCAGCCCTCCAGACAGGGTGAACACTGAAGCTTTCTTT. As protein: CASSPPDRVNTEAFF. J is TRBJ1-1 and V is TRBV7-9; 7 nucleotides align to TRBD1. The CDR3 consists of 15 residues. Germline CDR1 reads SEHNR; CDR2 reads FQNEAQ (reference sequence). With V trimmed by 5 bases and J by 0 bases, 6 bases remained unmatched.

The chain links TRBV7-2 to TRBJ2-5; the match to TRBD2 covers 10 bases. The germline V gene has CDR1 SGHTA and CDR2 FQGNSA. The CDR3 has 15 amino acids. With 9 bases clipped from V and 7 bases from J, the junction kept 14 bases outside the gene matches. The CDR3 region is CASRRASGGSGTQYF. The CDR3 DNA sequence: TGTGCCAGTCGGAGGGCTAGCGGGGGTTCTGGGACCCAGTACTTC.

The V gene is TRBV28, the J gene TRBJ1-5; no reliable D call. The CDR3 length is 16 residues. Trimming pared 1 base from V and 2 bases from J, leaving 12 bases between. CDR1 is MDHEN and CDR2 is SYDVKM in the germline V gene. The CDR3 loop reads CASSLYGSSRNQPQHF. In DNA, the CDR3 is TGTGCCAGCAGTTTATATGGGAGCAGTCGCAATCAGCCCCAGCATTTT. Based on the CDR3 plus reference TRBV28 and TRBJ1-5, the full variable domain is DVKVTQSSRYLVKRTGEKVFLECVQDMDHENMFWYRQDPGLGLRLIYFSYDVKMKEKGDIPEGYSVSREKKERFSLILESASTNQTSMYLCASSLYGSSRNQPQHFGDGTRLSIL.

In its sample, this clone was seen a few times. This rearrangement joins TRBV4-1 to TRBJ2-5; 9 nucleotides align to TRBD1. This CDR3 spans 15 amino acids. Per the germline V gene, CDR1 is MGHRA and CDR2 is YSYEKL. J lost 4 bases, V lost 1 base, and 4 bases had no gene match. Here the CDR3 DNA reads TGCGCCAGCAGCCAAGGGGGACAGGGCGGAGAGACCCAGTACTTC. Its translation: CASSQGGQGGETQYF.

The table lists this clone with a few counts. One end of the junction is discordant with germline, which a read error may explain. The chain uses TRBV15 and TRBJ1-4; possible D gene TRBD1, 5 bases. Germline CDR1 is LNHNV and CDR2 is YYDKDF (reference sequence). This CDR3 has 15 amino acids. The CDR3 sequence: CATSRDRGGRVHSPF. The CDR3 DNA sequence: TGTGCCACCAGCAGAGATAGGGGCGGTCGCGTCCACAGTCCTTTT.

The chain has TRBV10-1 and TRBJ1-5; the D is unclear. Germline loops: CDR1 WNHNN, CDR2 SYGVQD (reference sequence). The CDR3 has 13 residues. V lost 8 bases to trimming and J lost 2 bases, with 10 bases between them. CDR3 residues: CASAAAGNQPQHF. CDR3 DNA sequence: TGCGCCAGCGCCGCTGCGGGCAATCAGCCCCAGCATTTT.